Below, 20 T cell receptor beta chains from the same sample are listed, as sequenced in a study of control samples from healthy donors and cancer patients. The table came from immunoSEQ multiplex PCR; TCRdb's copy has only in-frame clones and leaves some out. The sample shows approximately 210,000 clones, over 80% of them seen only once. Sequences were obtained from blood. The receptors derive from a man aged 25-45 years in good health.

The chain uses TRBV3-1 (or the pseudogene TRBV3-2) and TRBJ2-7, with 10 nucleotides matching TRBD2. The V gene end was trimmed by 1 base and the J gene end by 4 bases; junction bases not matched to a gene: 1. Germline V lookup: CDR1 LGHDT, CDR2 YNNKEL (reference sequence). The CDR3 sequence is 14 residues long. This CDR3 reads CASSQASGGYEQYF. For the CDR3, the DNA is TGTGCCAGCAGCCAAGCTAGCGGGGGTTACGAGCAGTACTTC.

This clone occurred once. The J gene is TRBJ1-2, the V gene TRBV7-9, with no clear D. Trimming stripped 5 bases from V and 8 bases from J, with 15 bases between. The CDR3 has 13 amino acids. CDR1 and CDR2 from the germline V gene are SEHNR and FQNEAQ (reference sequence). The CDR3 DNA reads TGTGCCAGCAGCCCCTCCTCGGAACCCGGCTACACCTTC. It encodes CASSPSSEPGYTF. Full variable domain (remainder filled in from reference TRBV7-9 and TRBJ1-2): DTGVSQNPRHKITKRGQNVTFRCDPISEHNRLYWYRQTLGQGPEFLTYFQNEAQLEKSRLLSDRFSAERPKGSFSTLEIQRTEQGDSAMYLCASSPSSEPGYTFGSGTRLTVV.

The CDR3 DNA reads TGTGCCAGCTCACCAGGGGTTGATGAAAAACTGTTTTTT. Its protein is CASSPGVDEKLFF. V is TRBV18 and J is TRBJ1-4; D not certain. Germline CDR1 is KGHSH and CDR2 is LQKENI. V dropped 2 bases and J dropped 6 bases, with 7 bases sitting between them. The CDR3 is 13 residues long.

This clone turned up a few times. V is TRBV5-6 and J is TRBJ1-1; no reliable D call. The CDR3 covers 15 residues. Germline-derived CDR1 and CDR2 are SGHDT and YYEEEE. Between the trimmed V and J ends, which lost 4 bases and 0 bases, there was a span of 13 bases. CDR3 amino acids: CASSEGWPMNTEAFF. The CDR3 DNA sequence: TGTGCCAGCAGCGAAGGGTGGCCCATGAACACTGAAGCTTTCTTT.

The chain joins TRBV29-1 to TRBJ1-2; tentatively, D is TRBD1 (6 bases). This CDR3 spans 11 amino acids. Germline assignment: CDR1 SQVTM and CDR2 ANQGSEA. This CDR3 reads CIIQGNYGYTF. DNA for the CDR3: TGCATCATACAGGGAAACTATGGCTACACCTTC.

This chain links TRBV27 with TRBJ1-6; D ambiguous. The CDR3 runs 15 residues. CDR1 is MNHEY, CDR2 SMNVEV, per germline (reference sequence). Trimming shortened V by 7 bases and J by 2 bases, and 12 bases separated the two germline ends. CDR3 sequence reads: CASTKHPPYNSPLHF. CDR3 bases: TGTGCCAGCACCAAACACCCGCCCTATAATTCACCCCTCCACTTT.

The genes are TRBV27 and TRBJ1-6; TRBD1 is a possible D gene (6 bases). Germline loops: CDR1 MNHEY, CDR2 SMNVEV (reference sequence). This CDR3 has 12 residues. V lost 5 bases and J lost 14, with 13 bases in between. Here the CDR3 reads CASSDRRGALHF. Here the CDR3 DNA reads TGTGCCAGCAGTGACAGGCGTGGGGCCCTCCACTTT.

The CDR3 nucleotides read TGTGCCAGCAGCGGGGGACTAGCCGATGGCTACACCTTC. Protein product: CASSGGLADGYTF. V and J are TRBV2 and TRBJ1-2; TRBD1 is a possible D gene (5 bases). V dropped 6 bases and J dropped 6 bases, with 14 bases sitting between them. The germline V gene encodes CDR1 SNHLY and CDR2 FYNNEI. The CDR3 is 13 residues long.

CDR3 in amino acids: CASSYTGHGNYGYTF. CDR3 nucleotides: TGTGCCAGCAGTTACACGGGACACGGCAACTATGGCTACACCTTC. V and J are TRBV6-5 and TRBJ1-2; D perhaps matches TRBD1 (6 bases). V was pared by 2 bases and J by 2 bases, with 12 bases between. Per germline, CDR1 MNHEY and CDR2 SVGAGI. The CDR3 is 15 residues long.

The V call is TRBV9, the J call TRBJ1-6; 10 bases are shared with TRBD1. The CDR3 covers 15 residues. Germline CDR1 is SGDLS and CDR2 is YYNGEE. Trimming took 0 bases from V and 10 from J; bases not matched to a gene: 4. CDR3 amino acids: CASSVGDRGNSPLHF. CDR3 coding DNA: TGTGCCAGCAGCGTAGGGGACAGGGGTAACTCACCCCTCCACTTT.

V and J are TRBV5-4 and TRBJ1-2; 9 positions match TRBD1. Germline CDR1 is SGHNT and CDR2 is YYREEE (reference sequence). CDR3 size: 14 residues. The V gene end was trimmed by 4 bases and the J gene end by 6 bases; junction bases not matched to a gene: 7. CDR3 sequence (DNA): TGTGCCAGCAGCCCAGGGACAGGGAGGAATGGCTACACCTTC. It encodes CASSPGTGRNGYTF.

V usage is TRBV4-1 and J usage is TRBJ2-3; TRBD1 is a possible D gene (6 bases). The germline V and J ends were trimmed by 2 bases and 2 bases, with 8 bases remaining between them. This CDR3 spans 14 amino acids. Germline V gives CDR1 MGHRA, CDR2 YSYEKL. The CDR3 protein is CASSQTGTTDTQYF. CDR3 coding DNA: TGCGCCAGCAGCCAAACAGGGACCACAGATACGCAGTATTTT.

The J gene is TRBJ1-1, the V gene TRBV4-1, with D uncertain. V was cut by 0 bases and J by 4 bases, with 15 bases left in between. Germline CDR1 and CDR2: MGHRA and YSYEKL. CDR3 length: 16 amino acids. The DNA of the CDR3 is TGCGCCAGCAGCCAAGAGGTGGCCATAACGGGCACTGAAGCTTTCTTT. Its translation: CASSQEVAITGTEAFF.

V usage is TRBV5-1 and J usage is TRBJ1-1; 7 positions match TRBD1. There are 15 residues in the CDR3. After removal of 2 bases from V and 1 base from J, the junction contained 5 bases not matched to a gene. Germline CDR1 SGHRS, CDR2 YFSETQ. The CDR3 region has the DNA TGCGCCAGCAGCTTAAACAGGGGCAAGAACACTGAAGCTTTCTTT. Protein sequence: CASSLNRGKNTEAFF.

This clone was found once. This rearrangement joins TRBV5-1 to TRBJ2-6, with 10 nucleotides matching TRBD1. Germline V gene data show CDR1 as SGHRS and CDR2 as YFSETQ. V lost 4 bases to trimming and J lost 0 bases; unmatched junction nucleotides: 4. This CDR3 is 17 amino acids long. This CDR3 reads CASSPGQGSSGANVLTF. In DNA, the CDR3 is TGCGCCAGCAGCCCGGGACAGGGGAGCTCTGGGGCCAACGTCCTGACTTTC.

The chain recombines TRBV6-9 with TRBJ2-6, with unresolved D. The germline CDR1 and CDR2 sequences are MNHGY and SVAAGI. Trimming pared 8 bases from V and 3 bases from J, leaving 8 bases between. The CDR3 runs to 13 residues. The CDR3 region has the DNA TGTGCCAGCGCTCCGGGTGGGGCCAACGTCCTGACTTTC. Translation gives CASAPGGANVLTF.

V is TRBV6-6 and J is TRBJ1-5; no definite D call. The CDR3 contains 12 residues. V shed 6 bases and J shed 8 bases, with 11 bases lying between them. Germline-derived CDR1 and CDR2 are MNHNY and SVGAGI (reference sequence). The CDR3: CASSLGPEPQHF. The CDR3 DNA follows: TGTGCCAGCAGCCTAGGACCTGAGCCCCAGCATTTT.

This clone has just a few counts. The rearrangement joins TRBV7-6 to TRBJ1-5, with D uncertain. V was shortened by 1 base and J by 9 bases, with 10 bases between the two germline ends. Germline V gene lookup returns CDR1 SGHVS and CDR2 FNYEAQ. The CDR3 is made up of 13 amino acids. The CDR3 DNA reads TGTGCCAGCAGCTTAGGTGAGGGTCGGCCCCAGCATTTT. Translation gives CASSLGEGRPQHF.

The CDR3 coding sequence is TGTGCCAGCAGTCCCCCGGCAATACGAGAATATGGCTACACCTTC. As protein: CASSPPAIREYGYTF. The chain couples TRBV11-3 to TRBJ1-2, with no clear D. The CDR3 runs 15 residues. Germline V gene lookup returns CDR1 SGHNT and CDR2 YENEEA. The V gene lost 6 bases and the J gene lost 5 bases, with 19 bases spanning the gap.

The chain carries TRBV7-2 and TRBJ2-7, with 7 bases lining up with TRBD1. This CDR3 has 15 amino acids. With 0 bases clipped from V and 3 bases from J, the junction kept 5 bases outside the gene matches. Germline V CDR1 and CDR2: SGHTA, FQGNSA. The CDR3 sequence is CASSLARTGSYEQYF. For the CDR3, the DNA is TGTGCCAGCAGCTTAGCAAGGACAGGTAGCTACGAGCAGTACTTC.